Sequencing of this TCR beta chain was carried out in a study of blood T cell repertoires in COVID-19. Looking at the study overall: COVID-19 samples, acute and convalescent, were from the United States, Italy and Spain. Nucleic acid was either cDNA or gDNA, and it came from T cells, B-cell-depleted T cells, or PBMCs.

In the authors' methods: Amplification with reference gene primers provided the estimates of nucleated cell counts. This table comes from immunoSEQ multiplex PCR, and its TCRdb copy is limited to in-frame clones, with some not included. Clone size and the V and J calls come from that table; the DNA yielded D and trimming. The sample records about 260,000 clones, 85% to 90% being singletons. The CDR3 is 14 residues long. CDR1 and CDR2 from the germline V gene are SGHKS and YYEKEE (reference sequence). V was cut by 4 bases and J by 4 bases, with 14 bases left in between. The chain uses TRBV5-5 and TRBJ1-2, with unresolved D. Source material: peripheral blood. This receptor was identified in a woman aged 40 to 50 who had recovered from COVID-19. CDR3 bases: TGTGCCAGCAGCCCCGGCCGGAGTGGCTATGGCTACACCTTC. Amino acid sequence: CASSPGRSGYGYTF.